The clone carrying this T cell receptor beta chain was detected only a few times. Its antigen remains unknown. The length of the CDR3 is 13 residues. The V and J ends lost 5 bases and 2 bases respectively, with 10 bases between them. Germline V gene sequence: CDR1 MNHNS, CDR2 SASEGT. The data derive from a study of CD8 T cells in ankylosing spondylitis. General study points: The clones that were linked to disease were reported to be significantly enriched in matched synovial fluid samples from ankylosing spondylitis patients. Earlier authors reported some of these motif variants in reactive arthritis synovial fluid and blood. Ankylosing spondylitis blood appeared to carry a characteristic TCR beta motif of eight or nine highly homologous variants.

TCRdb reprocessed the 5' RACE reads via MiXCR and lists one record per CDR3 protein. Found here are about 190,000 distinct CDR3 sequences, 13% of them singletons; the top ten hold roughly 9.6%. Source material: blood, either unsorted or a sorted T cell fraction (not recorded which). The chain recombines TRBV6-1 with TRBJ2-7; the D gene is possibly TRBD1 (5 bases). This receptor was identified in a female donor with ankylosing spondylitis or in good health (not recorded which). CDR3 nucleotides: TGTGCCAGCAGTCCGAGACAGCCCTACGAGCAGTACTTC. Translation: CASSPRQPYEQYF.